This T cell receptor beta chain derives from a study of CD8+ T cells in alopecia areata. The CDR3 is 15 residues long. CDR1 is SEHNR, CDR2 FQNEAQ, per germline (reference sequence). With 8 bases clipped from V and 0 bases from J, the junction kept 6 bases outside the gene matches. This clone was observed a handful of times. What it recognizes is unknown. Following extraction, RNA underwent reverse transcription to cDNA, which served as the sequencing template. Sequenced by immunoSEQ multiplex PCR; TCRdb stores in-frame clones only, minus some. The table shows about 280,000 clones, with roughly 64% occurring only once. The treatment was: oral pan-JAK inhibitor, 5-10 mg twice daily. General observations from the study: Scalp clonality, along with expanded CD8+ clones among the top 100, was significantly decreased by tofacitinib.

The sequence was collected from a human donor with alopecia areata. V and J are TRBV7-9 and TRBJ2-3; 9 positions match TRBD2. Source: CD4+ T cells sorted from blood, taken at week 24, from a patient treated with tofacitinib. The CDR3 coding sequence is TGTGCCAGCGCTTGGCTAGCGGGAAGCACAGATACGCAGTATTTT. Translating gives CASAWLAGSTDTQYF.